This T cell receptor (beta chain) was observed in a study of T cell responses to AZD1222 COVID-19 vaccine (dated by TCRdb to the early 2020s). Background on the whole study: AZD1222 recipients with second doses at about 4 weeks or about 12 weeks were pooled, because spike-specific TCR depth and breadth did not differ between schedules. A total of about 250 trial participants underwent TCR sequencing, of whom nearly 210 had received two doses of AZD1222 and about 26 had received two doses of the MenACWY control vaccine. Trial participants were enrolled by age into subgroups of 18-55, 56-69 and 70-plus years, and roughly 150, 30 and 60 TCR-sequenced participants, respectively, were included in these subgroups. Here is what the overall study found, with its caveats: Spike-specific TCR breadth and depth rose significantly after two AZD1222 doses compared with day 0 and with MenACWY recipients. Nearly half of unique spike-specific TCRs reportedly recognized epitopes outside regions mutated in the B.1.351 and B.1.1.7 variants. Only a handful of AZD1222 recipients were SARS-CoV-2 seropositive at baseline, limiting conclusions about previously exposed vaccinees. Because no day 14 peak-response samples were available, the repertoires could be characterized only after the peak T cell response. Vaccine-associated CD4 TCRs spanned the whole spike protein, with dominant responses in regions 160-218 and 743-854. Most participants were white British and females outnumbered males, and the authors suggested that clonal diversity may have been underestimated. The 56-69-year group was small, and its depth increase did not reach significance, likely because of low power.

Taken with the paper, the label for time point translates to: baseline before first vaccination. Vaccinee samples came from UK trials COV001 and COV002, including a single-blind randomized controlled phase 2/3 trial of AZD1222 (ChAdOx1 nCoV-19) in healthy adults. For TCRbeta chain sequencing, PBMC samples from trial participants were taken at day 0 and at day 28 after the second dose. Taken from cysteine to phenylalanine, the CDR3 has 13 residues. Solely the CDR3 DNA is kept, with 39 bases framed from the first base. The germline ends are 11 bases apart after V is trimmed by 1 base and J by 8 bases. According to the germline V gene, CDR1 reads MGHRA and CDR2 reads YSYEKL. The CDR3 regions of human TCRbeta chains were analyzed by immunosequencing. Per the source publication's procedure: TCRs in the repertoires were matched against a reference library of SARS-CoV-2-specific TCRs that had been generated with the MIRA antigen-specificity platform. Breadth was defined as the fraction of unique TCRs that were SARS-CoV-2-associated. Depth was defined as the fraction of total T cells that were SARS-CoV-2-associated. Using the MIRA data, each spike-specific TCR was mapped to the spike region that the TCR reacts to and placed in a CD4 or CD8 class. Log10-transformed breadth and depth values were compared by one-way ANOVA with Sidak's multiple comparisons tests. Here the immuneACCESS table is served through TCRdb, limited to in-frame sequences with V and J called. Missing clones are a known gap in these copies; in checked studies unresolved V genes cover under half, and the rest lacks a known reason. The DNA gave D and trimming, while V, J and clone size come from that table. For this sample the table gives about 150,000 clones, of which around nine tenths were detected only once. 1.5% to 2% of the sample is in the top ten clones.

This clone was seen only a few times. Its cognate antigen has yet to be identified. Base-call qualities are not available, and no considerably larger clone is one nucleotide away. This TCR came from an adult in good health. This material consisted of peripheral blood, taken on day 0 of AZD1222 vaccination. The V and J segments used are TRBV4-1 and TRBJ1-2, with an unclear D gene assignment. The CDR3 is CASSQGSRTGYTF. The DNA is TGCGCCAGCAGCCAAGGATCCCGCACGGGCTACACCTTC.